Only a few counts were recorded for the clone carrying this TCR beta chain. TCRdb reprocessed the RT-PCR reads via MiXCR and lists one record per CDR3 protein. In the table there are approximately 200,000 distinct CDR3 sequences, about 37% of which are singletons. These data belong to a study of patients and donors after allogeneic stem cell transplantation. The TCR was taken from a human donor who was either an allogeneic HSCT recipient or a stem cell or donor lymphocyte infusion donor (not recorded which). It is not recorded whose cells these are; they may come from a transplant donor. Sample: blood, either unsorted or a sorted T cell fraction (not recorded which).

The CDR3 DNA sequence: TGCAGTGCTAGACAGTTACCCACTGAAGCTTTCTTT. This translates into CSARQLPTEAFF. The genes are TRBV20-1 and TRBJ1-1; D is uncertain. The CDR3 consists of 12 residues. The germline gives CDR1 DFQATT, CDR2 SNEGSKA (reference sequence). Deletions cut 2 bases from V and 4 bases from J, with 8 bases between.